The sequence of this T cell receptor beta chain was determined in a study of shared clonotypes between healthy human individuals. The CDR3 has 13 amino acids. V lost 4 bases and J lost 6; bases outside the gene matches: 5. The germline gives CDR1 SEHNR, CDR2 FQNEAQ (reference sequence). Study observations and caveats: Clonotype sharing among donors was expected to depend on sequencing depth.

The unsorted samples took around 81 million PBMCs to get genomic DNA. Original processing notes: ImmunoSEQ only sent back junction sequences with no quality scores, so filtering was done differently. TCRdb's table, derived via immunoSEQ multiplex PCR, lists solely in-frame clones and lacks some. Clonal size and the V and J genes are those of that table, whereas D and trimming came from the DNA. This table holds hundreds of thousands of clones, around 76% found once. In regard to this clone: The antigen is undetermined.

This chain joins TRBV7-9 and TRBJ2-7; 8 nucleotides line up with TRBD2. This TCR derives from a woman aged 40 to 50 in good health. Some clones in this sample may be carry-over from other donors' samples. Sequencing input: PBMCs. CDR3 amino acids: CASSSPGLGEQYF. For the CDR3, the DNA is TGTGCCAGCAGCTCCCCGGGACTAGGCGAGCAGTACTTC. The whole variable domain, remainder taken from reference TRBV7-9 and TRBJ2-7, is DTGVSQNPRHKITKRGQNVTFRCDPISEHNRLYWYRQTLGQGPEFLTYFQNEAQLEKSRLLSDRFSAERPKGSFSTLEIQRTEQGDSAMYLCASSSPGLGEQYFGPGTRLTVT.